These 6 T cell receptor beta chains originate from one sample sequenced in a study of T-cell reconstitution after alpha-beta-depleted transplantation in children. Preparation of the TCRbeta library used unique molecular identifiers. Each CDR3 protein is one row after TCRdb ran MiXCR on the PCR reads. The sample shows nearly 550,000 distinct CDR3 sequences, around 20% of them seen only once. The material sequenced was PBMCs from the stem cell graft donor, taken from the stem cell graft. These TCRs come from a human donor who donated a stem cell graft to a child with acute lymphoblastic leukemia.

This chain joins TRBV19 and TRBJ1-5; D possibly corresponds to TRBD1 (6 bases). The CDR3 loop spans 14 amino acids. Germline V gene lookup returns CDR1 LNHDA and CDR2 SQIVND (reference sequence). Trimming pared 3 bases from V and 6 bases from J, leaving 12 bases between. The CDR3 sequence is CASSITGLGQPQHF. The DNA of the CDR3 is TGTGCCAGTAGTATTACAGGGCTGGGTCAGCCCCAGCATTTT.

The J gene is TRBJ2-1, the V gene TRBV28, with 10 bases lining up with TRBD2. The V segment lost 2 bases and the J segment 6 bases; nucleotides outside the gene matches: 13. This CDR3 comprises 18 residues. Germline CDR1 reads MDHEN; CDR2 reads SYDVKM. As DNA, the CDR3 is TGTGCCAGCAGTTTAAGACGTCTAGCGGGAGATAAGGGCAATGAGCAGTTCTTC. Residues: CASSLRRLAGDKGNEQFF.

In this sample, this clonotype turned up a few times. The genes are TRBV7-9 and TRBJ2-1; TRBD1 matches 8 bases. The ends lost 5 bases at V and 4 bases at J; junction bases unmatched: 10. The germline V gene encodes CDR1 SEHNR and CDR2 FQNEAQ (reference sequence). The CDR3 runs to 16 residues. In DNA form, the CDR3 reads TGTGCCAGCAGCACGATTGAACAGGGGGTGTACAATGAGCAGTTCTTC. Translation gives CASSTIEQGVYNEQFF.

This clonotype was seen a handful of times. This chain links TRBV3-1 with TRBJ2-3; 8 bases line up with TRBD2. V lost 2 bases and J lost 3; bases outside the gene matches: 16. Germline CDR1 LGHDT, CDR2 YNNKEL (reference sequence). This CDR3 is 19 amino acids long. The CDR3 reads CASSQPPGLVSWGTDTQYF. CDR3 nucleotide sequence: TGTGCCAGCAGCCAACCACCGGGACTAGTATCGTGGGGGACAGATACGCAGTATTTT.

This clonotype came up a few times. The chain employs TRBV11-2 and TRBJ2-7; perhaps D is TRBD1 or TRBD2 (5 bases each). V was trimmed by 6 bases and J by 0 bases, leaving 12 bases between them. The CDR3 is 14 residues long. Germline CDR1 and CDR2: SGHAT and FQNNGV. CDR3 DNA sequence: TGTGCCAGCAGTGGGGACGGCCGCTCCTACGAGCAGTACTTC. The encoded protein is CASSGDGRSYEQYF.

This clonotype was observed once. V and J are TRBV10-3 and TRBJ1-6; D possibly corresponds to TRBD1 (5 bases). The V gene lost 6 bases and the J gene lost 6 bases, with 18 bases spanning the gap. This CDR3 is built from 16 residues. The V gene's germline CDR1 is ENHRY and CDR2 SYGVKD. CDR3 in amino acids: CAIRATDMALNSPLHF. The CDR3 region has the DNA TGTGCCATCAGGGCGACGGACATGGCACTTAATTCACCCCTCCACTTT.